This T cell receptor beta chain was sequenced in a study of shared clonotypes between healthy human individuals. As for the study in general: Aged between 18 and 49, the donors were two women and three men.

The data were produced by immunoSEQ multiplex PCR, yet TCRdb's version contains in-frame clones alone and is incomplete. This table holds millions of clones, approximately 95% found once. CDR1 and CDR2 (germline): SGHRS, YFSETQ. Trimming left V 4 bases short and J 2 bases short, with 12 bases between. The CDR3 totals 14 residues. The sequenced sample was naive CD4+ T cells from PBMCs. Subset noted: CD45RA+ positively selected. The chain links TRBV5-1 to TRBJ2-5; no clear D gene. This receptor was taken from a young man in good health. Some clones in this sample may be carry-over from other donors' samples. The CDR3 DNA is TGCGCCAGCAGCCCCAACACGGTTCAAGAGACCCAGTACTTC. Translation gives CASSPNTVQETQYF. The full variable domain, in which reference TRBV5-1 and TRBJ2-5 provide the parts outside the CDR3, is KAGVTQTPRYLIKTRGQQVTLSCSPISGHRSVSWYQQTPGQGLQFLFEYFSETQRNKGNFPGRFSGRQFSNSRSEMNVSTLELGDSALYLCASSPNTVQETQYFGPGTRLLVL.